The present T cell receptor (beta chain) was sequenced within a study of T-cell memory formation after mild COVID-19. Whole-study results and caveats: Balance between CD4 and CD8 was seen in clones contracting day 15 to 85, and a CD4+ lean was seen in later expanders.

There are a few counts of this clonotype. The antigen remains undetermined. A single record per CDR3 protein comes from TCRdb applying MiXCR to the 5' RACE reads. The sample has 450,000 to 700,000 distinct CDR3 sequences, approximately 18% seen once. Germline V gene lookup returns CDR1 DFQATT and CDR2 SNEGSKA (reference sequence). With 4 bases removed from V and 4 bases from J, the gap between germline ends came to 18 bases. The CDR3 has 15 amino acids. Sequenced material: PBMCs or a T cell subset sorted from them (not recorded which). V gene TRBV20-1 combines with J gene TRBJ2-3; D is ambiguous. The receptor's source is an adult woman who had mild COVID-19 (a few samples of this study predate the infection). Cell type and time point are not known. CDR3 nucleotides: TGCAGTGCTAAAAGAACCTACCGTGGTGCAGATACGCAGTATTTT. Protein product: CSAKRTYRGADTQYF.